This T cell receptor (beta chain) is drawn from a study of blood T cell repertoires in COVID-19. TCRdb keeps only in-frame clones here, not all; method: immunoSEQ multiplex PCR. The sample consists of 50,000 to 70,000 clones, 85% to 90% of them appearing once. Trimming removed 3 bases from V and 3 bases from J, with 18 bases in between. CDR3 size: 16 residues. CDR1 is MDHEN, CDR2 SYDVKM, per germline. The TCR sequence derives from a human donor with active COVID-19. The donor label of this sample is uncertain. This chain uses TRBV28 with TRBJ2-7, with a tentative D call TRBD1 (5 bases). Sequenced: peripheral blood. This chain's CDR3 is CASSLFKGYEIYEQYF. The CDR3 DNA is TGTGCCAGCAGTTTGTTTAAGGGGTACGAGATCTACGAGCAGTACTTC.